A selection of T cell receptor beta chains follows, all from one sample in a study of T cell responses to AZD1222 COVID-19 vaccine. Using immunoSEQ multiplex PCR, the repertoire was profiled, and TCRdb retains in-frame clones only, with some absent. Altogether roughly 200,000 clones are present, over 80% being singletons, with the ten largest covering over 1%. The sample was peripheral blood, taken on day 0 of AZD1222 vaccination. These receptors came from an adult in good health. CDR3s include the opening cysteine and the closing phenylalanine or tryptophan. D genes are given only for firm matches.

J gene: TRBJ1-6
V gene: TRBV5-1
D gene: TRBD1
CDR3 protein: CASSLGSGQGGSPLHF

J gene: TRBJ1-6
V gene: TRBV7-9
D gene: .
CDR3 protein: CASSLDSPLHF

J gene: TRBJ1-2
V gene: TRBV6-1
D gene: .
CDR3 protein: CASSEAGSNYGYTF

J gene: TRBJ1-3
V gene: TRBV3-1/TRBV3-2
D gene: .
CDR3 protein: CASSLPGGGGNTIYF

J gene: TRBJ1-5
V gene: TRBV19
D gene: TRBD1
CDR3 protein: CASKQGAGNQPQHF

J gene: TRBJ1-3
V gene: TRBV10-3
D gene: TRBD1
CDR3 protein: CAISGWDSGNTIYF

J gene: TRBJ2-7
V gene: TRBV6-1
D gene: .
CDR3 protein: CASSEGRGRSYEQYF

J gene: TRBJ1-5
V gene: TRBV27
D gene: TRBD1
CDR3 protein: CASSFGQGSQPQHF

J gene: TRBJ1-3
V gene: TRBV6-2/TRBV6-3
D gene: .
CDR3 protein: CASSYSRPLASGNTIYF

J gene: TRBJ2-7
V gene: TRBV18
D gene: .
CDR3 protein: CASSPTGRGYLSEQYF

J gene: TRBJ2-5
V gene: TRBV5-5
D gene: .
CDR3 protein: CASVQPGTQETQYF

J gene: TRBJ1-2
V gene: TRBV7-9
D gene: .
CDR3 protein: CASSLDSGGGGYTF

J gene: TRBJ1-5
V gene: TRBV5-6
D gene: TRBD1
CDR3 protein: CASSDGTGIAQPQHF

J gene: TRBJ1-6
V gene: TRBV2
D gene: .
CDR3 protein: CAGGREGNSPLHF

J gene: TRBJ1-1
V gene: TRBV29-1
D gene: .
CDR3 protein: CSVAMTRGNTEAFF

J gene: TRBJ2-5
V gene: TRBV5-1
D gene: .
CDR3 protein: CASSLTGEGRETQYF